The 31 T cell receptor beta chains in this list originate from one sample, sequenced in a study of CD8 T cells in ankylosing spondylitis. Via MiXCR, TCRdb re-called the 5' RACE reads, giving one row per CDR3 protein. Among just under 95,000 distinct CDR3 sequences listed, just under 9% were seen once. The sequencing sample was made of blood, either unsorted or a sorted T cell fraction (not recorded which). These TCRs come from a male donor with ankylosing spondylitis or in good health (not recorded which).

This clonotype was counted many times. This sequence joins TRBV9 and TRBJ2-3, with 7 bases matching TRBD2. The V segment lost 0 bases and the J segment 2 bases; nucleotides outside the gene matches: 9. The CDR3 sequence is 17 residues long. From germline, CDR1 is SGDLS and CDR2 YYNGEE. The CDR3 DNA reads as TGTGCCAGCAGCGTAGAAGGGACCAGCGGGGACACAGATACGCAGTATTTT. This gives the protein CASSVEGTSGDTDTQYF.

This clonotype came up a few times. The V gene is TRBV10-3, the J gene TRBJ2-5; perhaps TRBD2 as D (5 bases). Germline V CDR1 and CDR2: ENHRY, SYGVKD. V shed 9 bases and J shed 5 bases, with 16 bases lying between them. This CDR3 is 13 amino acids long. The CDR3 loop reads CAISPLGSETQYF. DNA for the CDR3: TGTGCCATAAGTCCACTAGGATCCGAGACCCAGTACTTC.

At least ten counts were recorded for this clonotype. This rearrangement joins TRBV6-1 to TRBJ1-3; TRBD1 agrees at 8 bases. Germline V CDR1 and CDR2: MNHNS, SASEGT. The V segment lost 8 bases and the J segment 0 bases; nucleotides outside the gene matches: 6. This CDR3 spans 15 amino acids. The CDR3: CASYGTGASGNTIYF. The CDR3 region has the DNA TGTGCCAGCTACGGGACAGGCGCCTCTGGAAACACCATATATTTT.

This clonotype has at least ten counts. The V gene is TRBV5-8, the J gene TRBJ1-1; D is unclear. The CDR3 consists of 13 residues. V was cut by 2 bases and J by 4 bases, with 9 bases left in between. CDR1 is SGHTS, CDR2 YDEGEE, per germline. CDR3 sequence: CASSFERATEAFF. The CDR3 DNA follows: TGTGCCAGCAGCTTCGAGCGGGCCACTGAAGCTTTCTTT.

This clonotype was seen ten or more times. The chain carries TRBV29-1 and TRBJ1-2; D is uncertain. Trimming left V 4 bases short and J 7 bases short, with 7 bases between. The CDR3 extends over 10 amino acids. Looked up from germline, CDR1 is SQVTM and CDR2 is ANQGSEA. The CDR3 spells CSVGTGGYTF. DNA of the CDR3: TGCAGCGTTGGCACGGGTGGCTACACCTTC.

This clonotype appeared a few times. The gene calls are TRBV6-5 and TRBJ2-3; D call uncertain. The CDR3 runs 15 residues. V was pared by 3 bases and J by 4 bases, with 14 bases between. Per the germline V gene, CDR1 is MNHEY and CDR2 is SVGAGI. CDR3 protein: CASSYGRKVSDTQYF. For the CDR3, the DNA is TGTGCCAGCAGTTATGGCCGTAAGGTCTCAGATACGCAGTATTTT.

DNA of the CDR3: TGTGCCAGCAGTGAGACCGGGACAGGGTTATCCTACGAGCAGTACTTC. As protein: CASSETGTGLSYEQYF. The chain combines TRBV2 with TRBJ2-7; TRBD1 agrees at 9 bases. The trim removed 3 bases at V and 1 base at J, leaving 7 bases unmatched. CDR1 is SNHLY and CDR2 is FYNNEI in the germline V gene. The length of the CDR3 is 16 residues.

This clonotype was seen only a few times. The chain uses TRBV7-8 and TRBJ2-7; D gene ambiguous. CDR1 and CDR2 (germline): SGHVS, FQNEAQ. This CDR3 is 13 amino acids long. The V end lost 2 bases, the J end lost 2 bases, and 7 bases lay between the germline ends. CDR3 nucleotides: TGTGCCAGCAGCTTACAACAAGCCTACGAGCAGTACTTC. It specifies CASSLQQAYEQYF.

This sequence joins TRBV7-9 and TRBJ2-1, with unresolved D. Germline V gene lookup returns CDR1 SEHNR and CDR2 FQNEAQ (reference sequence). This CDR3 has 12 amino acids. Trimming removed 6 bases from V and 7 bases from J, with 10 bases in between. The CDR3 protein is CASRHSANEQFF. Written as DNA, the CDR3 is TGTGCCAGCAGGCATTCGGCAAATGAGCAGTTCTTC.

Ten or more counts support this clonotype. The CDR3 protein is CASSFTSYNEQFF. DNA of the CDR3: TGCGCCAGCAGCTTTACCTCCTACAATGAGCAGTTCTTC. The genes are TRBV5-1 and TRBJ2-1; D remains unclear. Trimming cost V 2 bases and J 0 bases, with 3 bases left between them. Germline loops: CDR1 SGHRS, CDR2 YFSETQ. This CDR3 is 13 amino acids long.

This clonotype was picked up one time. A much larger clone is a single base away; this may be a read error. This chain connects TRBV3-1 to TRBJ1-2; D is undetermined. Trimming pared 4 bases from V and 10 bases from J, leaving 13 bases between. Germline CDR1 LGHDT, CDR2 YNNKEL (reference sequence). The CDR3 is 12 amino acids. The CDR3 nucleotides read TGTGCCAGCAGCCTGGGGATCGGCGACTACACCTTC. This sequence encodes CASSLGIGDYTF. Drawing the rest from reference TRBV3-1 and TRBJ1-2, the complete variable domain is DTAVSQTPKYLVTQMGNDKSIKCEQNLGHDTMYWYKQDSKKFLKIMFSYNNKELIINETVPNRFSPKSPDKAHLNLHINSLELGDSAVYFCASSLGIGDYTFGSGTRLTVV.

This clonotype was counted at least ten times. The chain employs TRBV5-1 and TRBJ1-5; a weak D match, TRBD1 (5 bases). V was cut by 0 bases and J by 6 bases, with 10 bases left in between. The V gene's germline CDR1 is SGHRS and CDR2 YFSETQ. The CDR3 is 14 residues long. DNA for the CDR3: TGCGCCAGCAGCTTGGGAGGGACGGGTCAGCCCCAGCATTTT. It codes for CASSLGGTGQPQHF.

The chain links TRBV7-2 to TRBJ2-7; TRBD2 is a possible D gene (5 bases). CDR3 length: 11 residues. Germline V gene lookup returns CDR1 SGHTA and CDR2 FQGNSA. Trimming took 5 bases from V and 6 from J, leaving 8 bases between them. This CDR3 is CASSVAGEQYF. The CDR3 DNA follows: TGTGCCAGCAGCGTGGCGGGCGAGCAGTACTTC.

CDR3 protein: CASRLTSGGLETQYF. CDR3 DNA: TGCGCCAGCAGACTGACTAGCGGGGGCCTAGAGACCCAGTACTTC. The chain combines TRBV5-1 with TRBJ2-5, with 12 bases identical to TRBD2. V dropped 5 bases and J dropped 4; count of bases not matched to a gene: 6. The length of the CDR3 is 15 residues. The germline gives CDR1 SGHRS, CDR2 YFSETQ.

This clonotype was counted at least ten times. The CDR3 protein is CASGLAGSPDTQYF. The CDR3 bases are TGTGCCAGTGGACTAGCGGGTAGCCCAGATACGCAGTATTTT. The J gene is TRBJ2-3, the V gene TRBV12-3 or TRBV12-4; 11 positions agree with TRBD2. V was pared by 9 bases and J by 4 bases, with 6 bases of the junction left unmatched. There are 14 residues in the CDR3.

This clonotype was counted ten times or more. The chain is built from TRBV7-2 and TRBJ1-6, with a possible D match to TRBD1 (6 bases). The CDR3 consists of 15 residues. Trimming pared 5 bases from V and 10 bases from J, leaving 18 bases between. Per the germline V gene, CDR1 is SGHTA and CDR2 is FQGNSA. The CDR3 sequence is CASSIDRPGRSPLHF. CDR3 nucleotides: TGTGCCAGCAGCATAGACAGGCCAGGGAGATCACCCCTCCACTTT.

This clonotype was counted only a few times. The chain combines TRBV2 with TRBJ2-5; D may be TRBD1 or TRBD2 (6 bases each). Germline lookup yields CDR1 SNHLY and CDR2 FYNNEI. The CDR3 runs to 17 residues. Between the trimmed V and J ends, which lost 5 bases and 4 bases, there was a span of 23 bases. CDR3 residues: CASSKQGGLVGGETQYF. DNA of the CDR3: TGTGCCAGCAGTAAACAAGGGGGGCTAGTCGGAGGAGAGACCCAGTACTTC.

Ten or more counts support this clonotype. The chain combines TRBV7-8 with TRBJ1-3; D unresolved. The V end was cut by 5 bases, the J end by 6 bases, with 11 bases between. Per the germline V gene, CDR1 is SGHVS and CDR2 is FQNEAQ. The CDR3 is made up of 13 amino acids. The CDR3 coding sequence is TGTGCCAGCAGCCCCGGGATAGAAAACACCATATATTTT. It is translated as CASSPGIENTIYF. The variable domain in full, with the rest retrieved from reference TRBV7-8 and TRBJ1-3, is GAGVSQSPRYKVAKRGQDVALRCDPISGHVSLFWYQQALGQGPEFLTYFQNEAQLDKSGLPSDRFFAERPEGSVSTLKIQRTQQEDSAVYLCASSPGIENTIYFGEGSWLTVV.

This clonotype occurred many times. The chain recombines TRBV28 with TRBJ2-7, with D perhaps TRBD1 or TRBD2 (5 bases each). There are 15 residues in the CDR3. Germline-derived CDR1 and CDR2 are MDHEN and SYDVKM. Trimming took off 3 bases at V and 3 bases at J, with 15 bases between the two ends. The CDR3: CASSFAGAEYYEQYF. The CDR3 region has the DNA TGTGCCAGCAGTTTCGCCGGGGCAGAATACTACGAGCAGTACTTC.

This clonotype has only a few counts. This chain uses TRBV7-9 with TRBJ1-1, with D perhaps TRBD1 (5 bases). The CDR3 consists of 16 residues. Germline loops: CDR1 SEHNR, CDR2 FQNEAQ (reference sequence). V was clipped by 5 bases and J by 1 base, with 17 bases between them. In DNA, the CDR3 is TGTGCCAGCAGCCGGGGGACGGACTGGGGGAACACTGAAGCTTTCTTT. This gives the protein CASSRGTDWGNTEAFF. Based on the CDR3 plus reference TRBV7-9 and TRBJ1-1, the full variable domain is DTGVSQNPRHKITKRGQNVTFRCDPISEHNRLYWYRQTLGQGPEFLTYFQNEAQLEKSRLLSDRFSAERPKGSFSTLEIQRTEQGDSAMYLCASSRGTDWGNTEAFFGQGTRLTVV.

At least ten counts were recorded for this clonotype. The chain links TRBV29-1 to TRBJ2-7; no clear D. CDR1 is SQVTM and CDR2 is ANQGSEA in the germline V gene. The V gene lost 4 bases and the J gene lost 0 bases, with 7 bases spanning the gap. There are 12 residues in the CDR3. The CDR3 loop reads CSVVVNSYEQYF. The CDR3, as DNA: TGCAGCGTTGTTGTCAACTCCTACGAGCAGTACTTC.

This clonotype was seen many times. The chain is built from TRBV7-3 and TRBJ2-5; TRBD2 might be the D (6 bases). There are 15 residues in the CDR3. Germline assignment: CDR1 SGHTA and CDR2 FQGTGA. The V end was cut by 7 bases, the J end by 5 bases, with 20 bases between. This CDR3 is CASIPWDSTEETQYF. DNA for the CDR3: TGTGCCAGCATCCCATGGGACTCAACCGAGGAGACCCAGTACTTC.

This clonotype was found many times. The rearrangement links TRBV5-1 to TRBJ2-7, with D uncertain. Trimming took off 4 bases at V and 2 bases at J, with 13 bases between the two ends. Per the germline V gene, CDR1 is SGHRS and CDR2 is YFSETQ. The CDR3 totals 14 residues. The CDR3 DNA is TGCGCCAGCAGCCCGGTAATGGGTGCCTACGAGCAGTACTTC. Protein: CASSPVMGAYEQYF.

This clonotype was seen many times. The CDR3 bases are TGCGCCAGCAGCGCCGGGACCCGAGGCTACAATGAGCAGTTCTTC. Protein product: CASSAGTRGYNEQFF. This chain joins TRBV5-1 and TRBJ2-1, with D perhaps being TRBD1 or TRBD2 (5 bases each). CDR3 length: 15 amino acids. Germline loops: CDR1 SGHRS, CDR2 YFSETQ. The V end lost 4 bases, the J end lost 3 bases, and 14 bases lay between the germline ends.

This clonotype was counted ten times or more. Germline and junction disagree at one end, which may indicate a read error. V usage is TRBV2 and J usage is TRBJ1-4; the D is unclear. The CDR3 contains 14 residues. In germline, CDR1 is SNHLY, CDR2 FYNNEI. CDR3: CASSDSGGNENLFF. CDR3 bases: TGTGCCAGCAGTGACTCGGGCGGTAATGAAAATCTGTTTTTT.

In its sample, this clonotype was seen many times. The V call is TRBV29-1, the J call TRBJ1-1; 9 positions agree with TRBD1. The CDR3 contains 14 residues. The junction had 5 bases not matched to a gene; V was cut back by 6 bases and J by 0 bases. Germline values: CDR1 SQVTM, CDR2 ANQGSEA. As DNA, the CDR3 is TGCAGCGTACAGGGGGCGGGAGTGAACACTGAAGCTTTCTTT. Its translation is CSVQGAGVNTEAFF.

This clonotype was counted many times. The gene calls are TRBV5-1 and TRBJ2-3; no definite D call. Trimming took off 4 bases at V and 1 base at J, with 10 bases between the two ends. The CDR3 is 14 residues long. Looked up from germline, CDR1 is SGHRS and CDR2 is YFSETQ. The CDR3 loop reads CASSVGPGTDTQYF. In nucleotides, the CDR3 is TGCGCCAGCAGCGTCGGACCAGGCACAGATACGCAGTATTTT.

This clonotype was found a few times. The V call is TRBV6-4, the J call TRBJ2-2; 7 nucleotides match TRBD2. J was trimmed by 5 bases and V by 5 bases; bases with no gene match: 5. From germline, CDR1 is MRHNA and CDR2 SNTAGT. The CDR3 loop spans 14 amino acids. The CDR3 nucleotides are TGTGCCAGCAGTCGGGACTACGGGACCGGGGAGCTGTTTTTT. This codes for CASSRDYGTGELFF.

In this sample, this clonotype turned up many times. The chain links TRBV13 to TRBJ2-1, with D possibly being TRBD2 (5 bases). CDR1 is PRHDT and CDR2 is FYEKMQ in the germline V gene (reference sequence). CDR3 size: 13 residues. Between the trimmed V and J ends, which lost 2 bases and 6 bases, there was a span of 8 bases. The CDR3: CASSLLGSNEQFF. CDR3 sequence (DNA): TGTGCCAGCAGCTTACTGGGGAGCAATGAGCAGTTCTTC.

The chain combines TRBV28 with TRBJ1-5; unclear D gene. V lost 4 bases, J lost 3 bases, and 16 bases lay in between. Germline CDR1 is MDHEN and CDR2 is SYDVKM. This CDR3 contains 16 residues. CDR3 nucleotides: TGTGCCAGCAGTTGGGCTGTGGGGATGGACAATCAGCCCCAGCATTTT. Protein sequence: CASSWAVGMDNQPQHF.

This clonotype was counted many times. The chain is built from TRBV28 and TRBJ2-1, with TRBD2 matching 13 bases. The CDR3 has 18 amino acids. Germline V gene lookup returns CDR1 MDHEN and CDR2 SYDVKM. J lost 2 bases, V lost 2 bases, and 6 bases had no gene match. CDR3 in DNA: TGTGCCAGCAGTTTAGTGAGACTAGCGGGGGGTACCTACAATGAGCAGTTCTTC. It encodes CASSLVRLAGGTYNEQFF.